This T cell receptor beta chain was sequenced during a study of cytomegalovirus exposure and HLA in healthy donors. The PCR employed 60 Vbeta primers together with 13 Jbeta primers. Sequencing was performed with immunoSEQ multiplex PCR; in TCRdb, only in-frame clones are kept and a portion is missing. The sample lists some 87,000 clones, roughly 79% occurring once. The V gene's germline CDR1 is MNHEY and CDR2 SVGAGI. Trimming took 5 bases from V and 3 from J; bases not matched to a gene: 6. The CDR3 is 14 residues long. This clonotype was obtained from a man younger than 30 in good health and CMV-seropositive. Sequenced material: PBMCs. The V call is TRBV6-5, the J call TRBJ1-1, with TRBD1 identical over 7 bases. The CDR3, as DNA: TGTGCCAGCAGTCGACAGGGAATGGACACTGAAGCTTTCTTT. Translation: CASSRQGMDTEAFF.